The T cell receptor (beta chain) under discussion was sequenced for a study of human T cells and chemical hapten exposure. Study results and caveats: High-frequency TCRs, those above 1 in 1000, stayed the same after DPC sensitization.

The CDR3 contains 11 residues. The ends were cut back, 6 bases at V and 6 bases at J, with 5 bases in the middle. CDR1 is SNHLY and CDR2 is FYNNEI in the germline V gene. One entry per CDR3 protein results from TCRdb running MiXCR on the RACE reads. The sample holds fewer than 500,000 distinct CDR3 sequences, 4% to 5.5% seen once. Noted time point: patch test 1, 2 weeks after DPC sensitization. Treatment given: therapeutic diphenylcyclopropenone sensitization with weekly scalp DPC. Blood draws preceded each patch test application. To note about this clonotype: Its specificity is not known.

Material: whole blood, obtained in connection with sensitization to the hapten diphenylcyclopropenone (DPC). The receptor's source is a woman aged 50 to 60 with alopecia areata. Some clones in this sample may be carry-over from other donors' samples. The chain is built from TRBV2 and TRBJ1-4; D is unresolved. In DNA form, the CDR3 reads TGTGCCAGCAGCCCACATGAAAAACTGTTTTTT. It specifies CASSPHEKLFF.